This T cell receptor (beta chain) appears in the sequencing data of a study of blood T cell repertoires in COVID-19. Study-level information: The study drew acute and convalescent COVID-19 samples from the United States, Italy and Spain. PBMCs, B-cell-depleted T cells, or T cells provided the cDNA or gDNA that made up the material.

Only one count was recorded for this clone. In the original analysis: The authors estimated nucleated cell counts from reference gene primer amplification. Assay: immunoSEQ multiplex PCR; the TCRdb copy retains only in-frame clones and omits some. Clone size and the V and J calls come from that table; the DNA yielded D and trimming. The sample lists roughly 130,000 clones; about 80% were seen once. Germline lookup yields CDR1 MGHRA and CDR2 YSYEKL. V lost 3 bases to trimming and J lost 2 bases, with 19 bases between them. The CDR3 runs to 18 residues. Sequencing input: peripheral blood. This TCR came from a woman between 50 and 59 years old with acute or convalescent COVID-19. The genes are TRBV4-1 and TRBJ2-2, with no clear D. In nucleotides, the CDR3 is TGCGCCAGCAGCCAGGGCAGTATATTGGTTCTTAACACCGGGGAGCTGTTTTTT. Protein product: CASSQGSILVLNTGELFF.